This T cell receptor beta chain was recovered during a study of molecular identifiers for immune sequencing clone quantification. Study-level findings and limits: A single cell's spiked Jurkat TCR RNA was reportedly detectable among more than 950,000 naive cells. The share of molecules held by clones above 20 RNA copies was over 99% in effector cells and under 1% in naive cells.

Germline assignment: CDR1 DFQATT and CDR2 SNEGSKA (reference sequence). Trimming cost V 4 bases and J 10 bases; bases outside gene matches: 5. This CDR3 contains 11 residues. Libraries of bulk TCR were made by previously described methods (with listed TCR primers). TCRdb processed the PCR reads anew with MiXCR; each CDR3 protein has one entry. The profile shows 85,000 to 100,000 distinct CDR3 sequences, about 24% of them singletons. In this sample, this clonotype turned up many times. Its matching antigen is unknown. V is TRBV20-1 and J is TRBJ1-1, with 8 bases matching TRBD1. The sequencing sample was made of naive CD8+ T cells from blood, with Jurkat cell RNA spiked in. Subset indicated: FACS-sorted CD8+CD4-CCR7+CD45RA+ naive T cells. The receptor was isolated from a human donor in good health. Some libraries in this study had Jurkat cell RNA spiked in. The DNA of the CDR3 is TGCAGTGCTACTCTCCAGGGGGCAGCTTTCTTT. Translating gives CSATLQGAAFF.